The clone carrying this T cell receptor (beta chain) turned up a few times. The sample originates from a study of shared clonotypes between healthy human individuals. Germline V CDR1 and CDR2: MDHEN, SYDVKM. The CDR3 is made up of 13 amino acids. Splitting of each subset's genomic DNA was done evenly across several immunoSEQ plates. The repertoire was sequenced with immunoSEQ multiplex PCR; TCRdb's copy has only in-frame clones and lacks some. The sample lists about half a million clones; approximately 82% were seen once. The gene calls are TRBV28 and TRBJ2-5, with D possibly matching TRBD1 (5 bases). TRBJ2-7 explains the end of the DNA better; the J call may be wrong. The receptor was derived from a woman in her thirties or forties in good health. Some clones in this sample may be carry-over from other donors' samples. The specimen sequenced was PBMCs. The CDR3 DNA reads TGTGCCAGCAGCTCAGGACACTCCTACGAGCAGTACTTC. As protein: CASSSGHSYEQYF.